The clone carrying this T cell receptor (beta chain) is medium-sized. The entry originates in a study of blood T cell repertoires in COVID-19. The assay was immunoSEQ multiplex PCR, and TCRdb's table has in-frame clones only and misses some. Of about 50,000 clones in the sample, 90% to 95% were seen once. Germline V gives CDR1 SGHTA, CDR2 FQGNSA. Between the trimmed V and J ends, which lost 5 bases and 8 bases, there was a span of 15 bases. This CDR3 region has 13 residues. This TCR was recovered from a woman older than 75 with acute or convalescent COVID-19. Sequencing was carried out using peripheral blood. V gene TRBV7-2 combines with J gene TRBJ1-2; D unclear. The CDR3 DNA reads TGTGCCAGCAGCAAGCGGACGGCCCGCGGCTACACCTTC. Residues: CASSKRTARGYTF.